A selection of T cell receptor beta chains follows, all from one sample in a study of technical replicates of blood from several donors. Using immunoSEQ multiplex PCR, the repertoire was profiled, and TCRdb retains in-frame clones only, with some absent. This sample has tens of thousands of clones, with about nine tenths found just once. Sequencing was performed on PBMCs. These receptors were taken from a human donor in good health. Some clones in this sample may be carry-over from other donors' samples. Both conserved end residues are part of each CDR3. Fields, in order: J gene, V gene, clone size, D gene, CDR3 protein, CDR3 DNA. A D gene is named only where the DNA matches it firmly. Not every row has a clone size; where given, it reads once, few, many or a size class.

TRBJ1-6 TRBV6-5 once - CASSLYRSSYSPLHF TGTGCCAGCAGTTTATACAGGAGCTCCTATTCACCCCTCCACTTT
TRBJ2-3 TRBV6-5 - TRBD2 CASRSAGVGTDTQYF TGTGCCAGCAGGTCTGCGGGGGTGGGGACAGATACGCAGTATTTT
TRBJ2-2 TRBV18 - - CASSSSRNTGELFF TGTGCCAGCTCATCCTCCAGGAACACCGGGGAGCTGTTTTTT
TRBJ2-1 TRBV1 - - CTSSSRTSGGSEQFF TGCACCAGCAGCTCCCGGACTAGCGGGGGCTCAGAGCAGTTCTTC
TRBJ2-5 TRBV30 - - CAWSRERDETQYF TGTGCCTGGAGCCGGGAGAGAGATGAGACCCAGTACTTC
TRBJ2-3 TRBV2 - TRBD2 CASSRGGGDTDTQYF TGTGCCAGCAGCCGGGGCGGGGGGGACACAGATACGCAGTATTTT
TRBJ1-1 TRBV11-3 - TRBD1 CASSWEQGAEAFF TGTGCCAGCAGCTGGGAGCAGGGGGCTGAAGCTTTCTTT
TRBJ2-2 TRBV5-6 - TRBD2 CASSFAGRTTGELFF TGTGCCAGCAGCTTTGCCGGGAGGACCACCGGGGAGCTGTTTTTT
TRBJ1-2 TRBV6-1 - - CASSDYQGNYGYTF TGTGCCAGCAGTGACTACCAGGGTAACTATGGCTACACCTTC
TRBJ2-7 TRBV7-2 - - CATRTGDSSYEQYF TGTGCCACCCGGACGGGGGATAGCTCCTACGAGCAGTACTTC
TRBJ1-5 TRBV6-6 - TRBD1 CASSYSPGQGNQPQHF TGTGCCAGCAGTTACAGCCCTGGACAGGGGAATCAGCCCCAGCATTTT
TRBJ2-1 TRBV7-2 - - CASSRLNEQFF TGTGCCAGCAGCCGACTTAATGAGCAGTTCTTC
TRBJ2-1 TRBV4-1 - TRBD2 CASKSAGGPDEQFF TGCGCCAGCAAGTCCGCGGGAGGGCCTGATGAGCAGTTCTTC
TRBJ2-1 TRBV5-1 - - CASSLFSGVINEQFF TGCGCCAGCAGCTTGTTTTCGGGAGTGATCAATGAGCAGTTCTTC
TRBJ1-3 TRBV11-2 once - CASSSGFSSGNTIYF TGTGCCAGCAGCTCGGGATTTAGCTCTGGAAACACCATATATTTT
TRBJ2-6 TRBV19 - - CASTLQGFGANVLTF TGTGCCAGTACCCTCCAGGGCTTTGGGGCCAACGTCCTGACTTTC
TRBJ2-5 TRBV25-1 - - CASRPNPAGETQYF TGTGCCAGCAGACCCAACCCGGCGGGAGAGACCCAGTACTTC
TRBJ2-7 TRBV30 - - CAWRLDRYEQYF TGTGCCTGGAGGCTAGATCGCTACGAGCAGTACTTC
TRBJ2-5 TRBV5-8 - - CASSLFPGEETQYF TGTGCCAGCAGCTTGTTTCCGGGAGAGGAGACCCAGTACTTC
TRBJ1-3 TRBV20-1 - - CSANLGNTIYF TGCAGTGCTAATCTGGGAAACACCATATATTTT
TRBJ2-3 TRBV9 - - CASSVIQDLSDTQYF TGTGCCAGCAGCGTAATACAGGACCTTTCAGATACGCAGTATTTT
TRBJ1-1 TRBV6-5 few - CASSYHQASSNTEAFF TGTGCCAGCAGTTACCACCAGGCCTCGTCCAACACTGAAGCTTTCTTT
TRBJ2-7 TRBV14 - - CASSQGWRGEREQYF TGTGCCAGCAGCCAAGGGTGGAGGGGAGAAAGGGAGCAGTACTTC
TRBJ2-5 TRBV6-5 - - CASSYSGGRETQYF TGTGCCAGCAGTTACTCCGGGGGTCGGGAGACCCAGTACTTC
TRBJ2-1 TRBV29-1 few TRBD2 CSVPRGGPYNEQFF TGCAGCGTGCCGCGGGGGGGCCCCTACAATGAGCAGTTCTTC
TRBJ2-3 TRBV5-6 - - CASSSSTDTQYF TGTGCCAGCAGCTCAAGCACAGATACGCAGTATTTT
TRBJ1-6 TRBV29-1 - - CSGRTASDSPLHF TGCAGCGGGAGGACGGCCTCGGATTCACCCCTCCACTTT
TRBJ2-7 TRBV30 - - CAWGAGWVTEQYF TGTGCCTGGGGCGCGGGGTGGGTTACCGAGCAGTACTTC
TRBJ1-3 TRBV9 - - CASSAPDRWNTIYF TGTGCCAGCAGCGCTCCAGACAGGTGGAACACCATATATTTT
TRBJ2-7 TRBV6-5 - - CASSYDSVGEQYF TGTGCCAGCAGTTACGACTCGGTCGGAGAGCAGTACTTC
TRBJ2-7 TRBV20-1 once TRBD1 CSSSTGSEQYF TGCAGTTCTTCGACAGGGTCCGAGCAGTACTTC
TRBJ2-1 TRBV7-9 - - CASSLISGGDEQFF TGTGCCAGCAGCTTAATCTCCGGGGGAGATGAGCAGTTCTTC
TRBJ1-2 TRBV2 - TRBD1 CASSESETGGGYGYTF TGTGCCAGCAGTGAAAGTGAAACAGGGGGCGGGTATGGCTACACCTTC
TRBJ1-6 TRBV6-1 - - CASAGQTAYNSPLHF TGTGCCAGCGCTGGACAGACGGCCTATAATTCACCCCTCCACTTT
TRBJ2-1 TRBV5-4 once TRBD2 CASSSGLVSYNEQFF TGTGCCAGCAGCTCGGGACTAGTTTCCTACAATGAGCAGTTCTTC
TRBJ2-1 TRBV5-1 - TRBD2 CATTLSGGYNEQFF TGCGCCACCACCCTCAGCGGGGGCTACAATGAGCAGTTCTTC
TRBJ1-2 TRBV27 - - CASSSVQGYGYTF TGTGCCAGCAGTTCGGTCCAGGGATACGGCTACACCTTC
TRBJ2-2 TRBV7-9 - TRBD2 CASSPLAGGPGGELFF TGTGCCAGCAGCCCTCTAGCGGGAGGGCCAGGCGGGGAGCTGTTTTTT
TRBJ2-4 TRBV4-3 few TRBD2 CASSPGLAGLLAKNIQYF TGCGCCAGCAGCCCGGGACTAGCGGGGCTCCTAGCCAAAAACATTCAGTACTTC
TRBJ1-2 TRBV19 - TRBD1 CATNDRGNYGYTF TGTGCCACCAATGACAGGGGGAACTATGGCTACACCTTC
TRBJ2-7 TRBV5-6 - TRBD2 CASSLGLAGATRSHEQYF TGTGCCAGCAGCTTGGGTCTAGCGGGAGCTACCCGTTCCCACGAGCAGTACTTC
TRBJ2-1 TRBV10-3 - - CAISETNNYNEQFF TGTGCCATCAGTGAGACTAACAACTACAATGAGCAGTTCTTC
TRBJ2-7 TRBV11-2 - TRBD2 CASSLDGGSTPYEQYF TGTGCCAGCAGCTTAGATGGCGGGAGCACTCCTTACGAGCAGTACTTC
TRBJ2-5 TRBV18 - - CASSPAGAQETQYF TGTGCCAGCTCACCAGCAGGGGCTCAAGAGACCCAGTACTTC